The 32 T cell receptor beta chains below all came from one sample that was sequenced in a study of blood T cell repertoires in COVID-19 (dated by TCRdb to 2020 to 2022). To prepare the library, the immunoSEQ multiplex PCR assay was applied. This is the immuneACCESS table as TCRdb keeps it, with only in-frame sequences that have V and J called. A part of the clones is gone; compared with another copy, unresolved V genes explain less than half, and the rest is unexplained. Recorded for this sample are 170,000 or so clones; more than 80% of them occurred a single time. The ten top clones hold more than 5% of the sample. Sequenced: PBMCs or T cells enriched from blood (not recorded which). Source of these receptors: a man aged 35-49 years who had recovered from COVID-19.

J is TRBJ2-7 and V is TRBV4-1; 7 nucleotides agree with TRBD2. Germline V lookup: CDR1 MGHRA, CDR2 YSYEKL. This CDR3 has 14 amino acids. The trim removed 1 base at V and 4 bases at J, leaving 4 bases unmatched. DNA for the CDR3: TGCGCCAGCAGCCAAGTTGGGGGAGGGTACGAGCAGTACTTC. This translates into CASSQVGGGYEQYF.

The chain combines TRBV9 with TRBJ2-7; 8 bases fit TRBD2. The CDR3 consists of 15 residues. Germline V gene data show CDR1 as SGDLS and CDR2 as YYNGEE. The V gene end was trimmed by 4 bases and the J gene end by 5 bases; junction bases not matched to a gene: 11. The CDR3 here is CASSPGREGVHEQYF. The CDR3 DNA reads TGTGCCAGCAGCCCCGGGAGGGAGGGGGTCCACGAGCAGTACTTC.

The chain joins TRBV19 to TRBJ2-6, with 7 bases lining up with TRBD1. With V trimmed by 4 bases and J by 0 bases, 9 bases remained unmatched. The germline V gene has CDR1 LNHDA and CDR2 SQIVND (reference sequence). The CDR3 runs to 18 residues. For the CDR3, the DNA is TGTGCCAGTAGTACCTTCCCGACAGGGCACTCTGGGGCCAACGTCCTGACTTTC. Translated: CASSTFPTGHSGANVLTF.

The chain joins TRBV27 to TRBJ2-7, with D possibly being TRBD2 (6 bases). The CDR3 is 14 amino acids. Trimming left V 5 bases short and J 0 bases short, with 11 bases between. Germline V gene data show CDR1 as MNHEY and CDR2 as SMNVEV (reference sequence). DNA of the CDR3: TGTGCCAGCAGTCAGACTAGAAGCTCCTACGAGCAGTACTTC. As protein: CASSQTRSSYEQYF.

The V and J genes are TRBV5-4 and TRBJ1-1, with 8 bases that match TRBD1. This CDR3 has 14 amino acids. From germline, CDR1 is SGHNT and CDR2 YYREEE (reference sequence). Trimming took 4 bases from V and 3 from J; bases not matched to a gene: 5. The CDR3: CASSHLGQDTEAFF. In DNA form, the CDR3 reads TGTGCCAGCAGCCACCTGGGACAGGACACTGAAGCTTTCTTT.

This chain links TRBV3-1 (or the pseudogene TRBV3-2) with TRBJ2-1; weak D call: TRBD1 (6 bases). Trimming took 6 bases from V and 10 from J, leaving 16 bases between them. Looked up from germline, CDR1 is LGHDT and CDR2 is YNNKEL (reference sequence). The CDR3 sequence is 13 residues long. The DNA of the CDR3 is TGTGCCAGCAGTACTAGAACAGGGCCCGAGCAGTTCTTC. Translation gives CASSTRTGPEQFF.

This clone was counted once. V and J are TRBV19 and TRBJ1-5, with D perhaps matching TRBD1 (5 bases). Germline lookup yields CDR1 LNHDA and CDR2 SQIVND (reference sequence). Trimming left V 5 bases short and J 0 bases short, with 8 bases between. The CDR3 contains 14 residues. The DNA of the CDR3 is TGTGCCAGTAGTTACAGGAGTAGCAATCAGCCCCAGCATTTT. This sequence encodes CASSYRSSNQPQHF.

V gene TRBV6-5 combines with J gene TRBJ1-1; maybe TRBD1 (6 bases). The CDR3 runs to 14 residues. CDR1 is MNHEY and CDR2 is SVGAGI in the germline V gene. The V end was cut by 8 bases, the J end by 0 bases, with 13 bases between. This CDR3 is CASYRGGMNTEAFF. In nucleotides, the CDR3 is TGTGCCAGCTATAGGGGGGGGATGAACACTGAAGCTTTCTTT.

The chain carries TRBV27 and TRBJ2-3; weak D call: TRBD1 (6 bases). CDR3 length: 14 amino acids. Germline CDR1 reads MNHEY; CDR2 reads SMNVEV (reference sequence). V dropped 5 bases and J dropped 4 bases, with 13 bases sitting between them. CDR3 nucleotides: TGTGCCAGCAGTCCCAGACAGGCCTCAGATACGCAGTATTTT. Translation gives CASSPRQASDTQYF.

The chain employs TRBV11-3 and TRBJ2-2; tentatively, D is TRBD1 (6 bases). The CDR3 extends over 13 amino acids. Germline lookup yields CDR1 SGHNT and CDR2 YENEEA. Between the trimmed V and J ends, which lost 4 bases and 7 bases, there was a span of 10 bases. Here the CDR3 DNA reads TGTGCCAGCAGCTCCCACAGGGACGGGGAGCTGTTTTTT. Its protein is CASSSHRDGELFF.

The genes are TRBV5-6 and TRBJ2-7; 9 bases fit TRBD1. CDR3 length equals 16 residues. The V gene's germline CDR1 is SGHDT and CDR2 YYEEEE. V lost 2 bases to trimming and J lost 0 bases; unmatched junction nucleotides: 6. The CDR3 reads CASSFNRDRDSYEQYF. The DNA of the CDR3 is TGTGCCAGCAGCTTCAACCGGGACAGGGACTCCTACGAGCAGTACTTC.

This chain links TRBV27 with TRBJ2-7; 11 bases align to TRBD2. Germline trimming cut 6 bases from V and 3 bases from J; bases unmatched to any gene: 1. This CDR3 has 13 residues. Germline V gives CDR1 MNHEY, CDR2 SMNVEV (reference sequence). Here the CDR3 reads CASSGTSGYEQYF. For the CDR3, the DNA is TGTGCCAGCAGCGGGACTAGCGGCTACGAGCAGTACTTC.

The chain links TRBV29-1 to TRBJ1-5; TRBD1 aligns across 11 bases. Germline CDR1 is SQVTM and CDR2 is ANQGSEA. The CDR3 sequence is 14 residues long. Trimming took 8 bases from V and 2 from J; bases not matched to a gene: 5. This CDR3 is CSPRDRGGNQPQHF. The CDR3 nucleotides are TGCAGCCCCAGGGACAGGGGGGGCAATCAGCCCCAGCATTTT.

CDR3 bases: TGTGCCAGTAGTGGCGCGGAAATCCCAGATACGCAGTATTTT. Translated: CASSGAEIPDTQYF. This chain joins TRBV19 and TRBJ2-3; D gene ambiguous. This CDR3 is 14 amino acids long. Trimming shortened V by 5 bases and J by 4 bases, and 13 bases separated the two germline ends. The germline V gene has CDR1 LNHDA and CDR2 SQIVND (reference sequence).

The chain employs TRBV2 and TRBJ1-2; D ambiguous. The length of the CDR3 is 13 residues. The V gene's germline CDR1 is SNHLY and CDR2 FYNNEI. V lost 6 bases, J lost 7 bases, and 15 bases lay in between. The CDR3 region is CASSATQSGGYTF. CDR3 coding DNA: TGTGCCAGCAGCGCGACCCAAAGCGGTGGCTACACCTTC.

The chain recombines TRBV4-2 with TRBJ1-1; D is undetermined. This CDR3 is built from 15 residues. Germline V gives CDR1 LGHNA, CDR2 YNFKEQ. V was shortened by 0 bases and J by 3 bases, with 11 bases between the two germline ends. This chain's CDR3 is CASSQDGNRYTEAFF. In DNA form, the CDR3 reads TGTGCCAGCAGCCAAGACGGGAACAGATACACTGAAGCTTTCTTT.

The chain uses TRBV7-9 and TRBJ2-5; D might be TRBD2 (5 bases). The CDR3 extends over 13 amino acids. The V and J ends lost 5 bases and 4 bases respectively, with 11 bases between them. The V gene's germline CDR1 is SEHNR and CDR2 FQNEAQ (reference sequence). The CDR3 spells CASSPPLGETQYF. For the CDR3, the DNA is TGTGCCAGCAGCCCCCCACTAGGAGAGACCCAGTACTTC.

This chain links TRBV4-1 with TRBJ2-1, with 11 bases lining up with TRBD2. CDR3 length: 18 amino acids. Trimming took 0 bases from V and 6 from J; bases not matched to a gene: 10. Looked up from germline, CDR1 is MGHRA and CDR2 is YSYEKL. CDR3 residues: CASSQDGETSGIPNEQFF. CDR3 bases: TGCGCCAGCAGCCAAGATGGAGAGACTAGCGGGATCCCCAATGAGCAGTTCTTC.

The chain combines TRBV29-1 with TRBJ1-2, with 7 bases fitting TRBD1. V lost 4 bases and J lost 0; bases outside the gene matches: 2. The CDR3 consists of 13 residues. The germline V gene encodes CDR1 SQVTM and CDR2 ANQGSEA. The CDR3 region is CSVGTGSNYGYTF. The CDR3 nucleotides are TGCAGCGTTGGGACAGGTTCTAACTATGGCTACACCTTC.

Here the CDR3 reads CASSLRSLRDRGYEQYF. The CDR3 nucleotides read TGTGCCAGCAGTTTAAGAAGTCTGCGAGATAGAGGCTACGAGCAGTACTTC. This chain connects TRBV27 to TRBJ2-7; D not certain. This CDR3 spans 17 amino acids. Germline V CDR1 and CDR2: MNHEY, SMNVEV (reference sequence). V dropped 2 bases and J dropped 3 bases, with 20 bases sitting between them.

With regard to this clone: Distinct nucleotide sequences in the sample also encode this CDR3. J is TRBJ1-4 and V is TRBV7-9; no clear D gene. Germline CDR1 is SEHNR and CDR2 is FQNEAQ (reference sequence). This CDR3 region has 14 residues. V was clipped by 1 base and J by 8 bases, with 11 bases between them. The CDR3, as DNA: TGTGCCAGCAGCTTAGGGGGAGGACGGGAAAAACTGTTTTTT. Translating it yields CASSLGGGREKLFF.

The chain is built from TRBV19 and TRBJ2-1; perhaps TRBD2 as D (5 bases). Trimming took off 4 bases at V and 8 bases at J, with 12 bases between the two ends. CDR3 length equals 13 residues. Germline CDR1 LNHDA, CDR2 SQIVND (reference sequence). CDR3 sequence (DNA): TGTGCCAGTAGTACCCGCGGGTGGGATGAGCAGTTCTTC. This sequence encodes CASSTRGWDEQFF.

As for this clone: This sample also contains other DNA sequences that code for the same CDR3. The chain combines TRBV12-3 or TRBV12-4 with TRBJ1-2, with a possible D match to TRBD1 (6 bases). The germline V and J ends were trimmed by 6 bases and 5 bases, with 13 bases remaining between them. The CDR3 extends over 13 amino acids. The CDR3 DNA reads TGTGCCAGCAGCCCCGGACAGACGTATGGCTACACCTTC. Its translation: CASSPGQTYGYTF.

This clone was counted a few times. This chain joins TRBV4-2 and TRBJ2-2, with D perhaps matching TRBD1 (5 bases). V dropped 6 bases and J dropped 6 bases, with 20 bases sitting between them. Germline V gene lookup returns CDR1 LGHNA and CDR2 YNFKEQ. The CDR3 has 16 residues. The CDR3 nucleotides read TGTGCCAGCAGTTTAGGGGCGGCACACAACGCCGGGGAGCTGTTTTTT. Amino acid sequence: CASSLGAAHNAGELFF.

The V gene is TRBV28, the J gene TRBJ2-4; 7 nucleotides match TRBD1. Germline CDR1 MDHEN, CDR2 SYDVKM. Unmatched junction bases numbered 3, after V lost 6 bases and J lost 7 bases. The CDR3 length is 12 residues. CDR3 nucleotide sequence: TGTGCCAGCAGCCCACAGGGGAACATTCAGTACTTC. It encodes CASSPQGNIQYF.

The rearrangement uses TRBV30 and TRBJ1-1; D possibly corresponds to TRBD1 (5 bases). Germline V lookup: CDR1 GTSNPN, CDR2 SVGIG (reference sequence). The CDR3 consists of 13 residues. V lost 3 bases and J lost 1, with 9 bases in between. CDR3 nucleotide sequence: TGTGCCTGGAGACACAGGCGGAACACTGAAGCTTTCTTT. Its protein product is CAWRHRRNTEAFF.

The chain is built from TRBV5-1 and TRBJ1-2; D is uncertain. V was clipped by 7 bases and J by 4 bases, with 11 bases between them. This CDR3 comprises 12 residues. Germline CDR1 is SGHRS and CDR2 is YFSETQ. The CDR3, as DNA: TGCGCCAGCGGTGGGAGTTCCTATGGCTACACCTTC. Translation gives CASGGSSYGYTF.

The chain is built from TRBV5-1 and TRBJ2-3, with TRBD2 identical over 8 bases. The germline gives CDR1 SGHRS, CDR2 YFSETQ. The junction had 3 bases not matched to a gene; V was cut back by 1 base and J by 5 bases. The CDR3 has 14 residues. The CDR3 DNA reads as TGCGCCAGCAGCTTGAGCGGGGGTAGAGATACGCAGTATTTT. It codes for CASSLSGGRDTQYF.

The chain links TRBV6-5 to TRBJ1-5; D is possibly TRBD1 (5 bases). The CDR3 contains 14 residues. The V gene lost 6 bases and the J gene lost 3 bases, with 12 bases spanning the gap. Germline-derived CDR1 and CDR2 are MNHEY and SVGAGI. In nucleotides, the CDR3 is TGTGCCAGCAGGGAGCGACAGTACAATCAGCCCCAGCATTTT. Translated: CASRERQYNQPQHF.

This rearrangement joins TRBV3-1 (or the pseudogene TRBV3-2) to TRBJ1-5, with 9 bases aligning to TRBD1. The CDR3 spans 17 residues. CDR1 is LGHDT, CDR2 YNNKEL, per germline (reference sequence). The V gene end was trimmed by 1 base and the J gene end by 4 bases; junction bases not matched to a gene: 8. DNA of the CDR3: TGTGCCAGCAGCCAAGGTTGGGGACAGGGCAAGAATCAGCCCCAGCATTTT. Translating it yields CASSQGWGQGKNQPQHF.

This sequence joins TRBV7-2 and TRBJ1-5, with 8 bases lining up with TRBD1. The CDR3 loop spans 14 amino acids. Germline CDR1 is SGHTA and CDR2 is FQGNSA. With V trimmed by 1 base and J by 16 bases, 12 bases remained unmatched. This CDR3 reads CASSLEWGDRTFHF. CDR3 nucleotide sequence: TGTGCCAGCAGCTTAGAGTGGGGGGACAGGACGTTCCATTTT.

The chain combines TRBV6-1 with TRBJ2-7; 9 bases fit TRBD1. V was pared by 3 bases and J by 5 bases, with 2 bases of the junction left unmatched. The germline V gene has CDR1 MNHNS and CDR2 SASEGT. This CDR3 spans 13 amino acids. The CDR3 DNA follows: TGTGCCAGCAGTGATCGGACAGGGGACGAGCAGTACTTC. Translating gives CASSDRTGDEQYF.